The rows below give T cell receptor beta chains drawn from one sample of a study of shared clonotypes between healthy human individuals. Sequenced by immunoSEQ multiplex PCR; TCRdb stores in-frame clones only, minus some. This table has nearly 2 million clones, approximately 94% appearing once. Sequenced material: naive CD8+ T cells sorted from blood. The receptors shown here come from a man between 18 and 29 years old in good health. Each CDR3 is given without its conserved first and last residue. The D gene is left open where the match is weak.

TRBJ2-5,.,TRBV27,ASTSGFGETQY
TRBJ2-3,.,TRBV4-2,ASAEAGSLPQY
TRBJ2-7,TRBD2,TRBV4-1,ASSLVHGTSVYEQY
TRBJ1-1,TRBD1,TRBV5-1,ASSSTGEGEAF
TRBJ2-5,TRBD1,TRBV27,ASRATGPQETQY
TRBJ2-3,.,TRBV13,ASSSVADSTDTQY
TRBJ2-5,.,TRBV25-1,ASARGAALETQY
TRBJ2-7,TRBD2,TRBV27,ASSLGAGAYEQY
TRBJ2-1,TRBD1,TRBV7-2,ASSSPGQGFWNEQF
TRBJ2-7,.,TRBV25-1,ASSRGTSYEQY
TRBJ1-3,TRBD1,TRBV12-5,ASGLVYQGASGNTIY
TRBJ1-1,TRBD1,TRBV4-3,ASSQDKTGPSEAF
TRBJ2-3,.,TRBV29-1,SVPIQGMGATDTQY
TRBJ2-1,.,TRBV27,ASAQNPIIRNEQF
TRBJ2-5,TRBD2,TRBV27,ASSPGTRGETQY
TRBJ2-7,.,TRBV7-8,ASSSRVGGSTYEQY
TRBJ2-4,TRBD1,TRBV9,ASSVGGQDIQY
TRBJ2-5,.,TRBV11-2,ASSLVRETQY
TRBJ2-2,.,TRBV7-2,ASSLSINTGELF
TRBJ2-3,TRBD2,TRBV11-2,ASSFGLAEGAGTQY
TRBJ1-5,.,TRBV4-2,ASSQDEGSNQPQH
TRBJ2-1,.,TRBV2,ASSDTYNEQF
TRBJ2-2,.,TRBV7-6,ASSWEVTGELF
TRBJ1-2,.,TRBV10-3,AISAPVEGSSWALT
TRBJ1-1,.,TRBV5-8,ASSPGVGLSTEAF
TRBJ2-2,TRBD1,TRBV28,ASSYGDYGTGRSGELF
TRBJ2-3,TRBD1,TRBV29-1,SVDSDRVHQDTQY
TRBJ1-4,.,TRBV13,ASSSGLNEKLF
TRBJ2-5,TRBD2,TRBV6-5,ASSPSGSWETQY
TRBJ2-7,.,TRBV2,ASSYYRGIAVYEQY
TRBJ1-1,.,TRBV6-1,ASSERSPEDFVRVNTEAF
TRBJ2-6,.,TRBV19,ASSIYSGANVLT
TRBJ2-3,TRBD2,TRBV5-4,ASSLASAGPQGQY
TRBJ1-1,.,TRBV25-1,ASRAPGEGTEAF
TRBJ2-3,.,TRBV6-1,ASSERAGVADTQY
TRBJ2-1,.,TRBV4-3,ASSQGLGEAFTYNEQF
TRBJ2-2,.,TRBV7-9,ASSPAGVGTGELF
TRBJ2-2,TRBD1,TRBV27,ASSIGQGYTGELF
TRBJ1-2,.,TRBV13,ASRSDRNYGHT
TRBJ1-2,.,TRBV6-6,ATSDSNYGYT
TRBJ1-1,.,TRBV25-1,ASSVGANTEAF